The 29 T cell receptor beta chains reported below all come from one sample, sequenced in a study of response to subunit inactivated influenza vaccine. TCRdb re-called the RT-PCR reads with MiXCR, one entry per CDR3 protein. The sample has around 760,000 distinct CDR3 sequences, about 15% seen once; the top ten hold around 6.5%. This sample comprised PBMCs from blood, obtained roughly 15 days before vaccination. The receptors come from a man in his forties or fifties who received an inactivated influenza vaccine.

This clonotype was recorded a few times. The chain employs TRBV9 and TRBJ2-1; no clear D gene. The V end was cut by 3 bases, the J end by 15 bases, with 10 bases between. This CDR3 has 10 amino acids. The germline CDR1 and CDR2 sequences are SGDLS and YYNGEE. CDR3 region: CASSGNGLFF. DNA of the CDR3: TGTGCCAGCAGCGGAAATGGTCTGTTCTTC.

In this sample, this clonotype turned up a few times. The genes are TRBV11-1 and TRBJ2-5, with 9 positions matching TRBD1. V lost 4 bases and J lost 1; bases outside the gene matches: 16. CDR1 is SGHAT, CDR2 FQDESV, per germline (reference sequence). The CDR3 covers 19 residues. CDR3 nucleotides: TGTGCCAGCAGCTCGCTCCGGACAGGGGTAGCTACGGCCCAAGAGACCCAGTACTTC. Protein product: CASSSLRTGVATAQETQYF.

The chain has TRBV7-9 and TRBJ2-7; no clear D. The CDR3 sequence is 14 residues long. Deletions cut 1 base from V and 3 bases from J, with 10 bases between. Germline V gene sequence: CDR1 SEHNR, CDR2 FQNEAQ (reference sequence). DNA for the CDR3: TGTGCCAGCAGCTTAGGTAGGGATTACTACGAGCAGTACTTC. It specifies CASSLGRDYYEQYF. The full variable domain, in which reference TRBV7-9 and TRBJ2-7 provide the parts outside the CDR3, is DTGVSQNPRHKITKRGQNVTFRCDPISEHNRLYWYRQTLGQGPEFLTYFQNEAQLEKSRLLSDRFSAERPKGSFSTLEIQRTEQGDSAMYLCASSLGRDYYEQYFGPGTRLTVT.

The chain combines TRBV12-3 or TRBV12-4 with TRBJ2-7; D is possibly TRBD1 (6 bases). V was clipped by 2 bases and J by 4 bases, with 12 bases between them. The CDR3 consists of 14 residues. In nucleotides, the CDR3 is TGTGCCAGCAGTTTAAGGGCAGGGGAGTACGAGCAGTACTTC. Its translation: CASSLRAGEYEQYF.

This clonotype showed up many times. The chain combines TRBV6-6 with TRBJ2-7; D unresolved. The V gene lost 11 bases and the J gene lost 6 bases, with 17 bases spanning the gap. CDR1 and CDR2 (germline): MNHNY, SVGAGI (reference sequence). The CDR3 is made up of 12 amino acids. CDR3 nucleotide sequence: TGTGCCGTGGGGAACTGGAAGGGCGAGCAGTACTTC. Translated: CAVGNWKGEQYF.

This chain uses TRBV20-1 with TRBJ1-6; unclear D gene. This CDR3 has 15 residues. V was cut by 2 bases and J by 1 base, with 9 bases left in between. CDR1 is DFQATT and CDR2 is SNEGSKA in the germline V gene (reference sequence). The CDR3 spells CSARKKLSYNSPLHF. The CDR3 bases are TGCAGTGCTAGAAAGAAATTGTCCTATAATTCACCCCTCCACTTT.

This clonotype showed up many times. The chain uses TRBV6-5 and TRBJ1-1; no reliable D call. In germline, CDR1 is MNHEY, CDR2 SVGAGI. The germline V and J ends were trimmed by 2 bases and 0 bases, with 13 bases remaining between them. CDR3 length: 16 amino acids. CDR3 DNA: TGTGCCAGCAGTTACCTGCCACATGGAATGAACACTGAAGCTTTCTTT. It codes for CASSYLPHGMNTEAFF.

The chain carries TRBV20-1 and TRBJ2-1, with 9 bases matching TRBD2. V trimming: 0 bases; J trimming: 4 bases; junction bases outside the gene matches: 4. In germline, CDR1 is DFQATT, CDR2 SNEGSKA (reference sequence). The length of the CDR3 is 15 residues. CDR3 sequence (DNA): TGCAGTGCTAGAGAGGGACTAGCAGAATACAATGAGCAGTTCTTC. Translated, it gives CSAREGLAEYNEQFF.

This clonotype turned up a few times. The chain joins TRBV7-2 to TRBJ2-5; D is ambiguous. The CDR3 has 12 residues. Germline CDR1 SGHTA, CDR2 FQGNSA. V lost 5 bases and J 4 bases, leaving 8 bases between the germline ends. The CDR3, as DNA: TGTGCCAGCAGCACCCGGACAGAGACCCAGTACTTC. It is translated as CASSTRTETQYF.

This clonotype was counted a few times. The V call is TRBV6-1, the J call TRBJ1-1, with a weak D call TRBD1 (5 bases). CDR1 is MNHNS and CDR2 is SASEGT in the germline V gene. The CDR3 is 14 residues long. Trimming took off 6 bases at V and 1 base at J, with 12 bases between the two ends. The CDR3 bases are TGTGCCAGCAGAAGGGACGGGACGAACACTGAAGCTTTCTTT. Its translation: CASRRDGTNTEAFF.

This clonotype was observed a few times. The rearrangement joins TRBV12-3 or TRBV12-4 to TRBJ1-5; D remains unclear. The CDR3 length is 16 residues. V gave up 2 bases and J gave up 9 bases, with 20 bases separating them. CDR3 DNA: TGTGCCAGCAGTTTATCTTACCGAGGGAGGTCACGGCCCCAGCATTTT. Residues: CASSLSYRGRSRPQHF.

This clonotype was found many times. V is TRBV12-3 or TRBV12-4 and J is TRBJ2-5; TRBD1 agrees at 7 bases. This CDR3 is 15 amino acids long. Trimming cost V 6 bases and J 3 bases; bases outside gene matches: 10. This chain's CDR3 is CASSHWTGGEETQYF. CDR3 nucleotides: TGTGCCAGCAGCCACTGGACAGGTGGGGAAGAGACCCAGTACTTC.

This clonotype appeared a few times. The gene calls are TRBV25-1 and TRBJ2-5; D is perhaps TRBD1 or TRBD2 (5 bases each). Trimming took off 6 bases at V and 0 bases at J, with 17 bases between the two ends. This CDR3 is 16 amino acids long. CDR1 is MGHDK and CDR2 is SYGVNS in the germline V gene. The CDR3 region has the DNA TGTGCCAGCAGGGGGGTAAGGAAAGGGGACCAAGAGACCCAGTACTTC. It translates to CASRGVRKGDQETQYF.

This clonotype was counted a few times. This chain joins TRBV7-2 and TRBJ2-3, with D tentatively TRBD1 (6 bases). The germline CDR1 and CDR2 sequences are SGHTA and FQGNSA. V dropped 7 bases and J dropped 5 bases, with 16 bases sitting between them. The CDR3 loop spans 14 amino acids. In DNA form, the CDR3 reads TGTGCCAGCACCCAGGGGATCTCCGGAGATACGCAGTATTTT. Translated: CASTQGISGDTQYF.

The chain employs TRBV4-1 and TRBJ2-2; perhaps TRBD2 as D (5 bases). The V end lost 0 bases, the J end lost 7 bases, and 15 bases lay between the germline ends. There are 16 residues in the CDR3. Germline CDR1 is MGHRA and CDR2 is YSYEKL. The CDR3 nucleotides read TGCGCCAGCAGCCAAGATATCCGGTCTGGGAGCGGGGAGCTGTTTTTT. This codes for CASSQDIRSGSGELFF.

This clonotype has just a few counts. The gene calls are TRBV5-1 and TRBJ1-1, with D possibly being TRBD1 (5 bases). The length of the CDR3 is 13 residues. Germline CDR1 and CDR2: SGHRS and YFSETQ. Trimming removed 1 base from V and 11 bases from J, with 15 bases in between. For the CDR3, the DNA is TGCGCCAGCAGCTTGCGAGACGGAGGGGCCGCTTTCTTT. This translates into CASSLRDGGAAFF.

A few counts support this clonotype. The chain employs TRBV3-1 and TRBJ1-1; D is unresolved. This CDR3 comprises 13 residues. V shed 0 bases and J shed 3 bases, with 5 bases lying between them. CDR1 is LGHDT and CDR2 is YNNKEL in the germline V gene (reference sequence). CDR3 protein: CASSQDLDTEAFF. DNA for the CDR3: TGTGCCAGCAGCCAAGATTTGGACACTGAAGCTTTCTTT.

V and J are TRBV5-1 and TRBJ2-7; possible D gene TRBD1, 5 bases. V shed 5 bases and J shed 1 base, with 22 bases lying between them. CDR1 SGHRS and CDR2 YFSETQ come from the germline V gene. The CDR3 has 17 amino acids. The CDR3 here is CASRSDIKRAGSYEQYF. The CDR3 region has the DNA TGCGCCAGCAGAAGCGACATTAAAAGGGCAGGGTCCTACGAGCAGTACTTC.

In this sample, this clonotype turned up many times. This chain's CDR3 is CASSLANSNQPQHF. The CDR3 coding sequence is TGTGCCAGCAGTTTGGCAAATAGCAATCAGCCCCAGCATTTT. The chain uses TRBV12-3 or TRBV12-4 and TRBJ1-5; D gene uncertain. The CDR3 is 14 amino acids. Between the trimmed V and J ends, which lost 3 bases and 0 bases, there was a span of 6 bases.

This chain links TRBV11-2 with TRBJ2-7, with TRBD2 matching 14 bases. Germline assignment: CDR1 SGHAT and CDR2 FQNNGV. The CDR3 totals 16 residues. V was pared by 5 bases and J by 6 bases, with 9 bases of the junction left unmatched. CDR3 in DNA: TGTGCCAGCAGCCCCCCGGGACTAGCGGGAGTTAGCGAGCAGTACTTC. Translating it yields CASSPPGLAGVSEQYF.

This clonotype was counted between two and nine times. This chain joins TRBV6-1 and TRBJ2-6; D is uncertain. The V end was cut by 7 bases, the J end by 0 bases, with 13 bases between. The length of the CDR3 is 16 residues. The germline V gene encodes CDR1 MNHNS and CDR2 SASEGT. CDR3 sequence: CASIIGPYSGANVLTF. CDR3 in DNA: TGTGCCAGCATAATTGGTCCGTACTCTGGGGCCAACGTCCTGACTTTC.

The chain couples TRBV29-1 to TRBJ2-5, with unresolved D. The CDR3 spans 14 residues. Trimming removed 4 bases at V and 0 bases at J, with 12 bases between. Per the germline V gene, CDR1 is SQVTM and CDR2 is ANQGSEA. The CDR3 spells CSVGPVAYQETQYF. The CDR3 region has the DNA TGCAGCGTTGGTCCCGTAGCTTACCAAGAGACCCAGTACTTC.

A few counts support this clonotype. The chain employs TRBV6-6 and TRBJ2-1; D remains ambiguous. The CDR3 sequence is 12 residues long. The germline V gene has CDR1 MNHNY and CDR2 SVGAGI (reference sequence). V was pared by 0 bases and J by 9 bases, with 6 bases between. The CDR3: CASSYSPGEQFF. The CDR3 DNA follows: TGTGCCAGCAGTTACTCCCCCGGTGAGCAGTTCTTC.

This clonotype was detected a few times. The chain has TRBV28 and TRBJ2-1; 8 bases line up with TRBD2. CDR3 length equals 21 residues. Per the germline V gene, CDR1 is MDHEN and CDR2 is SYDVKM. Trimming removed 5 bases from V and 4 bases from J; junction bases left unmatched: 25. The CDR3 region is CASSPPPGGAPRQPKYNEQFF. CDR3 sequence (DNA): TGTGCCAGCAGTCCCCCCCCCGGGGGGGCTCCTCGACAGCCGAAATACAATGAGCAGTTCTTC.

The chain joins TRBV29-1 to TRBJ2-7; D gene uncertain. Trimming left V 4 bases short and J 7 bases short, with 11 bases between. The CDR3 is made up of 11 amino acids. Germline lookup yields CDR1 SQVTM and CDR2 ANQGSEA. The CDR3 sequence: CSVVPPTEQYF. The CDR3 DNA reads TGCAGCGTTGTTCCCCCGACTGAGCAGTACTTC.

The gene calls are TRBV5-1 and TRBJ2-7; no clear D. This CDR3 has 14 residues. Between the trimmed V and J ends, which lost 0 bases and 2 bases, there was a span of 9 bases. Germline-derived CDR1 and CDR2 are SGHRS and YFSETQ. Here the CDR3 DNA reads TGCGCCAGCAGCTTGGGTTGGATAACCTACGAGCAGTACTTC. Amino acid sequence: CASSLGWITYEQYF.

V gene TRBV29-1 combines with J gene TRBJ2-3; D assignment may be TRBD1 or TRBD2 (5 bases each). The CDR3 extends over 14 amino acids. Germline CDR1 reads SQVTM; CDR2 reads ANQGSEA. Trimming pared 6 bases from V and 5 bases from J, leaving 18 bases between. CDR3 DNA sequence: TGCAGCGTCATGAGGGGAAACGGTAGAGATACGCAGTATTTT. Its protein is CSVMRGNGRDTQYF.

V gene TRBV12-3 or TRBV12-4 combines with J gene TRBJ1-4, with 8 bases matching TRBD1. The J segment lost 10 bases and the V segment lost 6 bases, leaving 10 bases of the junction unmatched. The CDR3 consists of 14 residues. The CDR3 bases are TGTGCCAGCAGAGACGGACAGGGACCCCGAAAACTGTTTTTT. It specifies CASRDGQGPRKLFF.

V is TRBV28 and J is TRBJ2-7; TRBD1 matches at 7 bases. The J segment lost 6 bases and the V segment lost 6 bases, leaving 11 bases of the junction unmatched. This CDR3 region has 14 residues. CDR1 is MDHEN, CDR2 SYDVKM, per germline. For the CDR3, the DNA is TGTGCCAGCAGACAAGGGACAGCCCCTCCCGAGCAGTACTTC. Translated: CASRQGTAPPEQYF.